The clone carrying this TCR beta chain was detected only a few times. Its antigen is still unknown. This CDR3 has 13 residues. Trimming removed 2 bases from V and 5 bases from J; junction bases left unmatched: 1. The germline CDR1 and CDR2 sequences are KGHSH and LQKENI. Sequenced by immunoSEQ multiplex PCR; TCRdb stores in-frame clones only, minus some. The sample lists approximately 58,000 clones; approximately 80% were seen once. This entry comes from a study of identifying expanded T cells in peripheral blood. Overall study results and limits: Approximately two-week clone count variance significantly increased as total template count grew. Approximately 1.2 clones differed between technical replicates, versus around 15 and 18 over time.

The sample was blood. The receptor was derived from a person aged 18 to 70 in good health. V usage is TRBV18 and J usage is TRBJ2-7, with 9 bases aligning to TRBD1. The CDR3: CASSPGDRDEQYF. In DNA form, the CDR3 reads TGTGCCAGCTCACCAGGGGACAGGGACGAGCAGTACTTC.